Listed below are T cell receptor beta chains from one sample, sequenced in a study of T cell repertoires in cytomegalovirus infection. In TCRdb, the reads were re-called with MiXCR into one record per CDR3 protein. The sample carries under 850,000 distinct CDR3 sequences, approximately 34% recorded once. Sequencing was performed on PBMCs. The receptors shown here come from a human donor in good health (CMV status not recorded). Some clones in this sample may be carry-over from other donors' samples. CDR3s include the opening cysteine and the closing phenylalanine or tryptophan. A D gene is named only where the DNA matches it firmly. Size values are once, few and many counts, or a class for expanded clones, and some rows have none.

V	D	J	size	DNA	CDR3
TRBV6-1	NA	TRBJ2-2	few	TGTGCCAGCACTAGGACTATTGGCGCCGCCGGGGAGCTGTTTTTT	CASTRTIGAAGELFF
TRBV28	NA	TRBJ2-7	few	TGTGCCAGCAGTTTACGGGGGGACACCTACGAGCAGTACTTC	CASSLRGDTYEQYF
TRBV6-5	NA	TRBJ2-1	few	TGTGCCAGCACAGCCCGAGGGGGGTCCTACAATGAGCAGTTCTTC	CASTARGGSYNEQFF
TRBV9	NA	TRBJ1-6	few	TGTGCCAGCAGCGTAGAGGGTCTTTATAATTCACCCCTCCACTTT	CASSVEGLYNSPLHF
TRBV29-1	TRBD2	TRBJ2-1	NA	TGCAGCGTTGTCGGACTAGCGGGAACCAGGGGTTCTCACAATGAGCAGTTCTTC	CSVVGLAGTRGSHNEQFF
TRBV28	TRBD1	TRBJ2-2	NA	TGTGCCAGCAGTTTATCGAAAGGGGGCGGTACCGGGGAGCTGTTTTTT	CASSLSKGGGTGELFF
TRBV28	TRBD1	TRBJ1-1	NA	TGTGCCAGCAGTGGCTTCGACAGGGACCCTGAAGCTTTCTTT	CASSGFDRDPEAFF
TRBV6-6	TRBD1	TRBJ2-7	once	TGTGCCAGAAGTTATGGGGACAGGGTCTCCTACGAGCAGTACTTC	CARSYGDRVSYEQYF
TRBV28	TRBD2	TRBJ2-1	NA	TGTGCCAGCAGTACCGACTCTTTCGATATGTGGGAGGGCTCCTACAATGAGCAGTTCTTC	CASSTDSFDMWEGSYNEQFF
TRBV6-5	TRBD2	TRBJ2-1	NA	TGTGCCAGCAGACTTTCTAGCGGGGCTAGCTCCTACAATGAGCAGTTCTTC	CASRLSSGASSYNEQFF
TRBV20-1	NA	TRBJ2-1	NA	TGCAGTGCTAGCGGCGGACTTGAGCAGTTCTTC	CSASGGLEQFF
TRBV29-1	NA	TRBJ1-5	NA	TGCAGCGTTGGCCAAGGGGTACAGCCCCAGCATTTT	CSVGQGVQPQHF
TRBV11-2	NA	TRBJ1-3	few	TGTGCTCTAGCTAGAGGAAACACCATATATTTT	CALARGNTIYF
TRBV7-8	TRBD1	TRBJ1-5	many	TGTGCCAGCAGCGCGAACCGGGACAGGGGTGGTCAGCCCCAGCATTTT	CASSANRDRGGQPQHF
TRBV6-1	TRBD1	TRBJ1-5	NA	TGTGCCACCGCAGGGGGAGGAAGCAATCAGCCCCATCATTTT	CATAGGGSNQPHHF
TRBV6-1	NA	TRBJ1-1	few	TGTGCCAGCCACAGCATGAACACTGAAGCTTTCTTT	CASHSMNTEAFF
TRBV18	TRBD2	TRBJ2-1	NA	TGTGCCAGCTCACCACTCCCTAGCGGGGTCTACAATGAGCAGTTCTTC	CASSPLPSGVYNEQFF
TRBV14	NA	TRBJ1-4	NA	TGTGCCAGCAGCCAAGCCGGGACTTATAATGAAAAACTGTTTTTT	CASSQAGTYNEKLFF
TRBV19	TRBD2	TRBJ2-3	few	TGTGCCAGTAGTACGGTAGCGGGAGGACTTAGCACAGATACGCAGTATTTT	CASSTVAGGLSTDTQYF
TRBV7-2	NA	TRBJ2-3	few	TGTGCCAGCAGCTGGCGAAGCGGCAGCACAGATACGCAGTATTTT	CASSWRSGSTDTQYF
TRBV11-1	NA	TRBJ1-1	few	TGTGCCAGCAGCTTAGAACCCTCCGAGGGGACTGAAGCTTTCTTT	CASSLEPSEGTEAFF
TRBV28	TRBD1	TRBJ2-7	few	TGTGCCAGCAGTGTGGTGAAGGGGGCCATCTACGAGCAGTACTTC	CASSVVKGAIYEQYF
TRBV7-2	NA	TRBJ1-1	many	TGTGCCAGCAGCAGGGGGGCCAGGGCGGTGAACACTGAAGCTTTCTTT	CASSRGARAVNTEAFF
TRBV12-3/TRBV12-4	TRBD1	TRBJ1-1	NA	TGTGCCAGCACCATGGGACAGGGAAGTGTAGCTTTCTTT	CASTMGQGSVAFF
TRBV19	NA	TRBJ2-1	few	TGTGCCAGTAGTATGTGGCGGGCGGGCTACAATGAGCAGTTCTTC	CASSMWRAGYNEQFF